These T cell receptor beta chains were read from a single sample in a study of cytomegalovirus exposure and HLA in healthy donors. The repertoire was sequenced with immunoSEQ multiplex PCR; TCRdb's copy has only in-frame clones and lacks some. This sample has over 150,000 clones, with 75% to 85% found just once. Sequenced sample: PBMCs. The receptors derive from a man aged 30-40 years in good health and CMV-seronegative. Each CDR3 is given with its conserved first and last residue. The order of the fields is V gene, D gene, clone size, J gene, CDR3 DNA, CDR3 protein. A D gene is named only where the DNA matches it firmly. Some rows mark clone size as missing; the rest say once, few, many or name a class of expanded clone.

TRBV28	-	-	TRBJ1-3	TGTGCCAGCAGTTCGGGACACCGAAACACCATATATTTT	CASSSGHRNTIYF
TRBV20-1	-	-	TRBJ1-1	TGCAGTGCTCGTTCCCCCCGAGGAGCTTTCTTT	CSARSPRGAFF
TRBV28	-	-	TRBJ1-2	TGTGCCAGCAGGGTTGGGCCAAGCTATGGCTACACCTTC	CASRVGPSYGYTF
TRBV28	-	-	TRBJ2-1	TGTGCCAGCAGTTCAATTTCCTACAATGAGCAGTTCTTC	CASSSISYNEQFF
TRBV5-1	TRBD2	-	TRBJ2-3	TGCGCCAGCAGCTTCTCTAGCGGGGCTAGCACAGATACGCAGTATTTT	CASSFSSGASTDTQYF
TRBV7-9	-	-	TRBJ1-5	TGTGCCAGCGGAGAGCCCCAGCATTTT	CASGEPQHF
TRBV5-1	TRBD2	-	TRBJ2-5	TGCGCCAGCCACGGGACTAGCGGACTCCAAGAGACCCAGTACTTC	CASHGTSGLQETQYF
TRBV15	-	-	TRBJ1-5	TGTGCCACCAGCGGGGAGGCAGGGAGTCAGCCCCAGCATTTT	CATSGEAGSQPQHF
TRBV6-1	TRBD1	-	TRBJ1-2	TGTGCCAGCAGTTTACAGGGGCCCTATGGCTACACCTTC	CASSLQGPYGYTF
TRBV9	TRBD2	-	TRBJ2-1	TGTGCCAGCAGCAGCAGCGGGGGGACCTACAATGAGCAGTTCTTC	CASSSSGGTYNEQFF
TRBV19	TRBD1	-	TRBJ2-7	TGTGCCAGTAGTACCCCCGGGACAGGGGGCCCCGAGCAGTACTTC	CASSTPGTGGPEQYF
TRBV27	TRBD1	-	TRBJ2-7	TGTGCCAGCAGTTTTACAGGGGGCGGATCCTACGAGCAGTACTTC	CASSFTGGGSYEQYF
TRBV4-3	-	few	TRBJ1-1	TGCGCCAGCAGCCGCAGACCCACCCGGGCTGAAGCTTTCTTT	CASSRRPTRAEAFF
TRBV30	-	-	TRBJ1-5	TGTGCCTGGGCCGGGACGTCCGGGAGGCCCCAGCATTTT	CAWAGTSGRPQHF
TRBV18	-	-	TRBJ2-3	TGTGCCAGCTCACCCAGACAGGAAACGCAGTATTTT	CASSPRQETQYF
TRBV11-3	-	-	TRBJ2-5	TGTGCCAGCAGCGGCGTGGGGGCTCAAGAGACCCAGTACTTC	CASSGVGAQETQYF
TRBV27	TRBD1	-	TRBJ1-5	TGTGCCAGCAGTCGCAGGGGGCCAGGGCAGCCCCAGCATTTT	CASSRRGPGQPQHF
TRBV5-1	-	-	TRBJ1-3	TGCGCCAGCAGCTTGGTGGGGCCTGGAAACACCATATATTTT	CASSLVGPGNTIYF
TRBV5-6	-	-	TRBJ2-3	TGTGCCAGCAGCTTGGACTATACGCAGTATTTT	CASSLDYTQYF
TRBV19	TRBD2	-	TRBJ2-5	TGTGCCAGTAGTCCCCGGGTTAGCGGGGCCTCAGACTTC	CASSPRVSGASDF
TRBV4-1	TRBD1	-	TRBJ1-1	TGCGCCAGCAGCCAACCGCAGGGGGGAGAAGCTTTCTTT	CASSQPQGGEAFF
TRBV13	-	-	TRBJ2-5	TGTGCCAGCAGCTTAGCGGGGTACGAGACCCAGTACTTC	CASSLAGYETQYF
TRBV11-2	-	-	TRBJ1-3	TGTGCCAGCAGCTTTAGTGTGTTCTCTGGAAACACCATATATTTT	CASSFSVFSGNTIYF
TRBV5-6	TRBD1	-	TRBJ1-5	TGTGCCAGCAGCTTCAGGGGGCGACAGCCCCAGCATTTT	CASSFRGRQPQHF
TRBV2	-	-	TRBJ2-7	TGTGCCAGCAGTGAGACACCCTCCTACGAGCAGTACTTC	CASSETPSYEQYF
TRBV4-3	-	-	TRBJ2-1	TGCGCCAGCAGCCAAGATCCCCAGGCATACAATGAGCAGTTCTTC	CASSQDPQAYNEQFF
TRBV6-1	TRBD2	-	TRBJ2-1	TGTGCCAGCAGTGTAGTAGCGGGAGGATCCCACAATGAGCAGTTCTTC	CASSVVAGGSHNEQFF
TRBV7-3	-	-	TRBJ1-6	TGTGCCAGCAGCTCGCGGGGCAGCTCCTATAATTCACCCCTCCACTTT	CASSSRGSSYNSPLHF
TRBV27	TRBD1	-	TRBJ2-3	TGTGCCAGCAGCCACGTCCTTGGGACAGGGGACACAGATACGCAGTATTTT	CASSHVLGTGDTDTQYF
TRBV5-1	-	-	TRBJ1-4	TGCGCCAGCAGCTCGGGCCCGGGGGCTAATGAAAAACTGTTTTTT	CASSSGPGANEKLFF
TRBV5-1	TRBD2	once	TRBJ2-1	TGCGCCAGCAGCCCCGGCCTAGCGGGGGGTCCTACCCCGAGCTCCTACAATGAGCAGTTCTTC	CASSPGLAGGPTPSSYNEQFF
TRBV4-3	-	-	TRBJ2-7	TGCGCCAGCAGCCAAGATTGGACAAGCCCCTACGAGCAGTACTTC	CASSQDWTSPYEQYF
TRBV6-5	TRBD1	-	TRBJ2-7	TGTGCCAGCAAATTACAGGGGTCTGGGGCCTACGAGCAGTACTTC	CASKLQGSGAYEQYF
TRBV9	TRBD2	-	TRBJ2-3	TGTGCCAGCAGCGTCGCTGGCGGGGGGGTACCAGATACGCAGTATTTT	CASSVAGGGVPDTQYF
TRBV28	TRBD1	-	TRBJ2-4	TGTGCCAGCAGTTGGGACAGTTTGACCAAAAACATTCAGTACTTC	CASSWDSLTKNIQYF
TRBV19	-	-	TRBJ2-6	TGTGCCAGTAGTCGGAATAGACTCTCTGGGGCCAACGTCCTGACTTTC	CASSRNRLSGANVLTF
TRBV5-5	-	few	TRBJ1-6	TGTGCCAGCAGTTTCCTGGACAGTGGAGCCTCACCCCTCCACTTT	CASSFLDSGASPLHF
TRBV20-1	TRBD1	once	TRBJ1-2	TGCAGTGCTTCGGACAGGCACTTC	CSASDRHF
TRBV5-6	-	-	TRBJ1-2	TGTGCCAGCAGCTTTTGGCAGGGCTGGTCGGGCGGCTACACCTTC	CASSFWQGWSGGYTF
TRBV9	TRBD2	-	TRBJ2-1	TGTGCCAGCAGCTCTTCCCCGGGACTAGCGGCCCACAGTGAGCAGTTCTTC	CASSSSPGLAAHSEQFF
TRBV7-9	TRBD1	once	TRBJ2-3	TGTTCCAGCAGCTTGTCTATCCGGGACAGGGTGATCACAGATACGCAGTATTTT	CSSSLSIRDRVITDTQYF
TRBV7-6	-	-	TRBJ2-3	TGTGCCAGCAGCTCCAGGACTCCCGATACGCAGTATTTT	CASSSRTPDTQYF